The 26 T cell receptor beta chains below were found in one sample sequenced in a study of OX40 agonist ivuxolimab in advanced cancers. Profiled with immunoSEQ multiplex PCR; TCRdb holds only in-frame clones, not every one. Among about 72,000 clones listed, roughly 80% were seen once. The source was CD4+ or CD8+ T cells sorted from blood, collected in a trial of the OX40 agonist ivuxolimab. These receptor sequences come from an adult with an advanced solid tumor such as melanoma, head and neck, liver or kidney cancer.

The rearrangement uses TRBV18 and TRBJ1-6, with TRBD1 as a possible D gene (5 bases). Trimming took 3 bases from V and 9 from J, leaving 12 bases between them. In germline, CDR1 is KGHSH, CDR2 LQKENI. The CDR3 is 14 residues long. The CDR3 bases are TGTGCCAGCTCACCGGAACGGCAGGGTTCACCCCTCCACTTT. As protein: CASSPERQGSPLHF.

V and J are TRBV7-8 and TRBJ1-5, with TRBD1 matching over 7 bases. The CDR3 has 15 residues. Germline V gene data show CDR1 as SGHVS and CDR2 as FQNEAQ. The ends lost 6 bases at V and 5 bases at J; junction bases unmatched: 10. The CDR3 loop reads CASRRGTGVDQPQHF. CDR3 DNA: TGTGCCAGCAGACGAGGCACAGGGGTTGATCAGCCCCAGCATTTT.

This sequence joins TRBV19 and TRBJ1-1; 11 nucleotides line up with TRBD1. The CDR3 covers 15 residues. The junction had 8 bases not matched to a gene; V was cut back by 5 bases and J by 6 bases. CDR1 and CDR2 (germline): LNHDA, SQIVND (reference sequence). The DNA for the CDR3 is TGTGCCAGTAGTGGACAGGGGGCTCTATGGGCTGAAGCTTTCTTT. The encoded protein is CASSGQGALWAEAFF.

This clone occurred a few times. V is TRBV5-1 and J is TRBJ2-3; D remains unclear. V lost 1 base and J lost 0, with 6 bases in between. This CDR3 region has 14 residues. Germline V lookup: CDR1 SGHRS, CDR2 YFSETQ. CDR3 sequence (DNA): TGCGCCAGCAGCTTGACAGAGAGCACAGATACGCAGTATTTT. Amino acid sequence: CASSLTESTDTQYF. The whole variable domain, remainder taken from reference TRBV5-1 and TRBJ2-3, is KAGVTQTPRYLIKTRGQQVTLSCSPISGHRSVSWYQQTPGQGLQFLFEYFSETQRNKGNFPGRFSGRQFSNSRSEMNVSTLELGDSALYLCASSLTESTDTQYFGPGTRLTVL.

The rearrangement joins TRBV10-3 to TRBJ1-3; unclear D gene. Trimming removed 11 bases at V and 0 bases at J, with 14 bases between. The CDR3 totals 14 residues. Germline CDR1 ENHRY, CDR2 SYGVKD. CDR3 bases: TGTGCCTCAGCGGCCGCGATCTCTGGAAACACCATATATTTT. Translated, it gives CASAAAISGNTIYF.

The chain combines TRBV4-1 with TRBJ2-6, with no clear D. CDR1 and CDR2 (germline): MGHRA, YSYEKL. Trimming took 4 bases from V and 1 from J, leaving 11 bases between them. There are 16 residues in the CDR3. The CDR3 DNA sequence: TGCGCCAGCAGCCGACACAGCTTATCTGGGGCCAACGTCCTGACTTTC. This codes for CASSRHSLSGANVLTF.

The chain joins TRBV5-1 to TRBJ1-2; the D is unclear. Between the trimmed V and J ends, which lost 4 bases and 7 bases, there was a span of 14 bases. Germline V lookup: CDR1 SGHRS, CDR2 YFSETQ. The CDR3 is 13 residues long. The CDR3 is CASSQVDGGGYTF. CDR3 in DNA: TGCGCCAGCAGCCAAGTGGACGGCGGTGGCTACACCTTC.

The chain recombines TRBV7-3 with TRBJ2-1; tentative D call: TRBD1 (5 bases). Trimming removed 6 bases from V and 4 bases from J, with 10 bases in between. CDR3 length equals 13 residues. Germline V gene lookup returns CDR1 SGHTA and CDR2 FQGTGA. The CDR3 region is CASSRGEYNEQFF. CDR3 coding DNA: TGTGCCAGCAGTAGGGGCGAATACAATGAGCAGTTCTTC.

The rearrangement uses TRBV5-4 and TRBJ2-3; D tentatively fits TRBD1 or TRBD2 (6 bases each). This CDR3 is built from 15 residues. Germline values: CDR1 SGHNT, CDR2 YYREEE (reference sequence). Trimming shortened V by 5 bases and J by 1 base, and 14 bases separated the two germline ends. CDR3 loop: CASRLPGAGTDTQYF. The CDR3 DNA follows: TGTGCCAGCAGGTTGCCGGGGGCGGGCACAGATACGCAGTATTTT.

The genes are TRBV4-3 and TRBJ1-1; weak D call: TRBD1 (5 bases). V dropped 4 bases and J dropped 0 bases, with 12 bases sitting between them. CDR1 is LGHNA and CDR2 is YSLEER in the germline V gene. The CDR3 length is 15 residues. The CDR3 here is CASSRPGYMNTEAFF. The CDR3 DNA follows: TGCGCCAGCAGCCGACCAGGGTACATGAACACTGAAGCTTTCTTT.

This chain joins TRBV5-1 and TRBJ1-1; 8 bases are shared with TRBD1. The V gene end was trimmed by 4 bases and the J gene end by 11 bases; junction bases not matched to a gene: 16. CDR3 length: 15 residues. The germline V gene encodes CDR1 SGHRS and CDR2 YFSETQ. In nucleotides, the CDR3 is TGCGCCAGCAGCCTAACTGGACAGGGTTTGACGAAGGCTTTCTTT. Translated, it gives CASSLTGQGLTKAFF.

The sample holds a few counts of this clone. The rearrangement uses TRBV13 and TRBJ2-5; D may be TRBD1 (5 bases). V lost 8 bases and J lost 4, with 14 bases in between. The CDR3 runs to 13 residues. The germline CDR1 and CDR2 sequences are PRHDT and FYEKMQ (reference sequence). The CDR3 region has the DNA TGTGCCAGCCGAACGGTCCAGGGAGAGACCCAGTACTTC. The encoded protein is CASRTVQGETQYF. The whole variable domain, filled in from reference TRBV13 and TRBJ2-5, reads AAGVIQSPRHLIKEKRETATLKCYPIPRHDTVYWYQQGPGQDPQFLISFYEKMQSDKGSIPDRFSAQQFSDYHSELNMSSLELGDSALYFCASRTVQGETQYFGPGTRLLVL.

This clone is medium-sized by share. This rearrangement joins TRBV28 to TRBJ2-5, with D perhaps TRBD1 (5 bases). The ends were cut back, 6 bases at V and 5 bases at J, with 16 bases in the middle. Germline CDR1 reads MDHEN; CDR2 reads SYDVKM. The CDR3 runs 14 residues. The CDR3 spells CASSRGQMRETQYF. DNA for the CDR3: TGTGCCAGCAGCCGAGGACAAATGAGGGAGACCCAGTACTTC.

The chain uses TRBV27 and TRBJ1-2; D remains ambiguous. The germline V and J ends were trimmed by 2 bases and 3 bases, with 13 bases remaining between them. The CDR3 covers 15 residues. Germline loops: CDR1 MNHEY, CDR2 SMNVEV (reference sequence). CDR3 sequence: CASSLAHPLDYGYTF. DNA for the CDR3: TGTGCCAGCAGTTTAGCCCACCCCCTTGACTATGGCTACACCTTC.

The rearrangement links TRBV11-2 to TRBJ1-4; the match to TRBD1 covers 7 bases. The CDR3 extends over 15 amino acids. Germline CDR1 is SGHAT and CDR2 is FQNNGV. Unmatched junction bases numbered 9, after V lost 3 bases and J lost 8 bases. The DNA of the CDR3 is TGTGCCAGCAGCTTGTTGGGGACAGATGAAGAAAAACTGTTTTTT. This translates into CASSLLGTDEEKLFF.

The chain has TRBV6-5 and TRBJ1-5; D may be TRBD1 (5 bases). The germline V and J ends were trimmed by 5 bases and 3 bases, with 14 bases remaining between them. Germline assignment: CDR1 MNHEY and CDR2 SVGAGI. The CDR3 is made up of 15 amino acids. The DNA for the CDR3 is TGTGCCAGCAGTAGCCTCACAGGATACAATCAGCCCCAGCATTTT. It is translated as CASSSLTGYNQPQHF.

The J gene is TRBJ2-7, the V gene TRBV4-3; tentative D call: TRBD1 (6 bases). Germline assignment: CDR1 LGHNA and CDR2 YSLEER. CDR3 size: 15 residues. Trimming left V 1 base short and J 1 base short, with 11 bases between. In nucleotides, the CDR3 is TGCGCCAGCAGCCAAGTTACGGACAGTTCCTACGAGCAGTACTTC. This gives the protein CASSQVTDSSYEQYF.

This chain uses TRBV19 with TRBJ2-7, with 11 nucleotides matching TRBD2. Germline loops: CDR1 LNHDA, CDR2 SQIVND (reference sequence). V was pared by 6 bases and J by 6 bases, with 4 bases of the junction left unmatched. The CDR3 extends over 13 amino acids. In DNA form, the CDR3 reads TGTGCCAGTAGGACTAGCGGGACCTCCGAGCAGTACTTC. This gives the protein CASRTSGTSEQYF. Full variable domain (outside the CDR3, taken from reference TRBV19 and TRBJ2-7): DGGITQSPKYLFRKEGQNVTLSCEQNLNHDAMYWYRQDPGQGLRLIYYSQIVNDFQKGDIAEGYSVSREKKESFPLTVTSAQKNPTAFYLCASRTSGTSEQYFGPGTRLTVT.

V and J are TRBV2 and TRBJ2-1, with D uncertain. This CDR3 has 11 residues. The V gene's germline CDR1 is SNHLY and CDR2 FYNNEI. Trimming pared 4 bases from V and 5 bases from J, leaving 3 bases between. CDR3 protein: CASSGHNEQFF. Here the CDR3 DNA reads TGTGCCAGCAGTGGGCACAATGAGCAGTTCTTC.

V is TRBV4-1 and J is TRBJ2-1, with D perhaps matching TRBD2 (5 bases). Per germline, CDR1 MGHRA and CDR2 YSYEKL. Trimming removed 7 bases from V and 4 bases from J, with 8 bases in between. The CDR3 has 12 residues. CDR3 sequence reads: CASTRDYNEQFF. CDR3 DNA sequence: TGCGCCAGCACGAGGGATTACAATGAGCAGTTCTTC.

V is TRBV5-8 and J is TRBJ1-5; D is unclear. The ends were cut back, 0 bases at V and 2 bases at J, with 12 bases in the middle. The CDR3 consists of 16 residues. CDR1 SGHTS and CDR2 YDEGEE come from the germline V gene. The CDR3 bases are TGTGCCAGCAGCTTGGATGGCCGTGGGGGCAATCAGCCCCAGCATTTT. Its translation is CASSLDGRGGNQPQHF.

The chain links TRBV6-5 to TRBJ1-1; D gene uncertain. The V end lost 1 base, the J end lost 3 bases, and 12 bases lay between the germline ends. CDR3 size: 15 residues. Germline values: CDR1 MNHEY, CDR2 SVGAGI. The CDR3 region is CASSYWSGVHTEAFF. The DNA for the CDR3 is TGTGCCAGCAGTTACTGGTCAGGAGTGCACACTGAAGCTTTCTTT.

The V call is TRBV6-5, the J call TRBJ2-7, with 8 bases fitting TRBD2. The germline V gene encodes CDR1 MNHEY and CDR2 SVGAGI. V was clipped by 2 bases and J by 6 bases; unmatched bases: 3. The CDR3 consists of 13 residues. DNA for the CDR3: TGTGCCAGCAGTTACCTCGGACTAGCCGAGCAGTACTTC. It codes for CASSYLGLAEQYF.

The rearrangement links TRBV29-1 to TRBJ1-1, with D possibly being TRBD1 (6 bases). Trimming removed 6 bases at V and 1 base at J, with 9 bases between. Germline CDR1 and CDR2: SQVTM and ANQGSEA. CDR3 length: 12 residues. CDR3 sequence reads: CSVGTPNTEAFF. CDR3 sequence (DNA): TGCAGCGTGGGGACACCGAACACTGAAGCTTTCTTT.

The J gene is TRBJ1-5, the V gene TRBV9; D is unclear. V was trimmed by 0 bases and J by 0 bases, leaving 4 bases between them. Germline CDR1 reads SGDLS; CDR2 reads YYNGEE. The CDR3 has 14 amino acids. The CDR3 sequence is CASSVGLSNQPQHF. Here the CDR3 DNA reads TGTGCCAGCAGCGTAGGACTTAGCAATCAGCCCCAGCATTTT.

The chain combines TRBV12-5 with TRBJ2-1; TRBD2 aligns across 11 bases. J was trimmed by 7 bases and V by 3 bases; bases with no gene match: 11. CDR3 size: 17 residues. Germline V gene sequence: CDR1 LGHNT, CDR2 FRNRAP. The CDR3 DNA reads as TGTGCTAGTGGTTTAAGTAGCGGGGGGGCCTCGTTGAATGAGCAGTTCTTC. As protein: CASGLSSGGASLNEQFF.